The text below deals with one T cell receptor (beta chain). This clone turned up a few times. The antigen it binds to is not known. Nothing much larger sits one base from this clone, and base qualities are not available. Including the terminal cysteine and phenylalanine, the CDR3 comprises 13 residues. Of all the DNA, just the CDR3 is kept, 39 bases in frame from base 1. CDR1 and CDR2, looked up from the germline V gene (reference sequence), are LNHDA and SQIVND. Relative to germline, V is 4 bases shorter and J is 1 base shorter, with 7 bases between their ends. The sample comes from a study of beta chain features in type 1 diabetes (dated by TCRdb to the late 2010s). For context, the study as a whole: Mean age, gender distribution, total cell number and subset yield did not differ between patients and healthy donors. Regulatory and stem cell-like memory subsets were isolated from only 8 patients and roughly 8 healthy donors, whereas naive and central memory subsets came from all 30 or so donors. The study compared the TCRB repertoires of sorted circulating CD4+ T cell subsets in recently diagnosed type 1 diabetes patients with those in matched healthy donors. A total of about 100 million sorted cells were examined across all samples, and RNA yield correlated strongly with the number of cells per subset. The paper's findings and limits, for the study overall: HLA sub-analyses involved small numbers of individuals, so any influence of HLA type on TCRB rearrangement remained unresolved. The naive, central memory and regulatory TCRB repertoires appeared to resemble one another more closely among patients than among healthy donors. A moderate but significant shortening of TCRB CDR3 length was observed in type 1 diabetes patients in all four CD4+ subsets. Because cDNA rather than genomic DNA was sequenced, highly expressing activated cells could have been over-represented, although no difference in activation and CD3 levels was found between groups. PCR might favor shorter templates, but patient and control samples were amplified and corrected together, so any skew would affect both groups equally. At VDJ recombination sites, patients with type 1 diabetes made fewer insertions and deleted more nucleotides, a pattern implying thymic rearrangement abnormalities.

A single peripheral blood draw of 95 to 150 mL on average was collected from each donor into heparinised tubes. A BD FACSAria II and a panel including CD45RO, CCR7, CD25, CD127, CD95 and CD27 were used to sort naive, central memory, regulatory and stem cell-like memory CD4+ T cells. Every sorted population had a purity above 95%. PBMCs were isolated right away by Lymphoprep density gradient centrifugation and were stained directly, without culture. So that batch effects would be minimized, each experiment stained and sorted samples in pairs, pairing one healthy donor with one patient. The entire amount of isolated RNA was reverse transcribed using the High Capacity cDNA Reverse Transcription Kit, so the sequenced TCRB transcripts were expressed ones. Deep immunoSEQ sequencing was performed on naive, central memory and regulatory T cell samples, with an average of roughly 3.3 million total reads per sample. After sorted cells were lysed in RLT buffer, RNA was extracted with DNase-treated RNeasy Micro or Mini kits, with the choice depending on cell number. To prevent cross-contamination, each cell subset was processed individually, whereas patient and healthy donor samples were processed jointly. TCRB sequences were amplified from cDNA with the immunoSEQ multiplex PCR, producing 87-bp fragments spanning the CDR3 region. Sequencing of the amplicons was performed on the Illumina HiSeq platform. The published analysis was carried out like this. PCR bias was computationally corrected using synthetic template baselines, reads within Hamming distance 2 were collapsed, and singletons that could not be merged were discarded. Reads were aligned to IMGT to assign V, D and J genes, CDR3 length, and insertions or deletions at six rearrangement sites. Within each subset, clonotype counts were normalized to the number of sorted cells before true diversity and Gini coefficients were calculated with the tcR R package. The overlap coefficient, calculated on TCRB nucleotide sequences, was used to quantify repertoire sharing. Here the immuneACCESS table is served through TCRdb, limited to in-frame sequences with V and J called. Missing clones are a known gap in these copies; in checked studies unresolved V genes cover under half, and the rest lacks a known reason. The D gene and trimming were derived from the DNA, and the V and J assignments and clone size from that table. In this sample the table shows hundreds of thousands of clones, less than 9.5% of which occur a single time. Clones ranked in the top ten supply 0.44% of the sample.

The source material was central memory CD4+ T cells from blood. The receptor's source is a woman between 18 and 30 years old in good health. The chain links TRBV19 with TRBJ1-1; the D gene remains uncertain. The CDR3: CASSTPQNTEAFF. In nucleotide form, the sequence is TGTGCCAGTAGTACCCCCCAGAACACTGAAGCTTTCTTT.